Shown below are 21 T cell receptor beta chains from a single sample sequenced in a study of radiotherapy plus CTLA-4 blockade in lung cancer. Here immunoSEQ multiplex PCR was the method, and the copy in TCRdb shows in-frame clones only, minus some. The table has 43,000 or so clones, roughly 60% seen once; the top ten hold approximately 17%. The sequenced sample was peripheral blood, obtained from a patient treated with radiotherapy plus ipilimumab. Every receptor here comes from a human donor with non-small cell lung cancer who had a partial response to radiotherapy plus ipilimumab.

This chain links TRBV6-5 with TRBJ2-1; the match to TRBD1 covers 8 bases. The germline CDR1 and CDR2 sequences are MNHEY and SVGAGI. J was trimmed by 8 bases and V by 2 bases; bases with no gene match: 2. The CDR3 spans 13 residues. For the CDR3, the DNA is TGTGCCAGCAGTTACCCAGGGGGCGATGAGCAGTTCTTC. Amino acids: CASSYPGGDEQFF.

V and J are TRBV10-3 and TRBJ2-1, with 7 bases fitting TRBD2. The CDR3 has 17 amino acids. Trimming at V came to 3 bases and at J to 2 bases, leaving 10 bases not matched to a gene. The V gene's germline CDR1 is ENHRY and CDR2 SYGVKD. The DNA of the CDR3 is TGTGCCATCAGTGAAAGGGAGGGCCAGGTAACCTACAATGAGCAGTTCTTC. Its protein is CAISEREGQVTYNEQFF.

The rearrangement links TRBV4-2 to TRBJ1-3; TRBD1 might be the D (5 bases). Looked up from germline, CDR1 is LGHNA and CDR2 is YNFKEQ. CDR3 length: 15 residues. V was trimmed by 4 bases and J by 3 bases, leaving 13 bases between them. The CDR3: CASSPYGGGGNTIYF. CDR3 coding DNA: TGTGCCAGCAGCCCGTACGGGGGGGGTGGAAACACCATATATTTT.

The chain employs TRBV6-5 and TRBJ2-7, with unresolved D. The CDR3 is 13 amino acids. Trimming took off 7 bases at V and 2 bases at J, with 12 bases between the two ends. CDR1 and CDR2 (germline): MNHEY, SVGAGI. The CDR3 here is CASTSPSAYEQYF. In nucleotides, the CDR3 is TGTGCCAGCACTTCACCGTCGGCCTACGAGCAGTACTTC.

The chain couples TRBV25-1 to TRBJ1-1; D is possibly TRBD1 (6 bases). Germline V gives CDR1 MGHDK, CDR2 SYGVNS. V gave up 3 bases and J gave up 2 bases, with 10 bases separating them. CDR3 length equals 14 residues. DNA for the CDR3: TGTGCCAGCAGTGATCCAGGGGTTAACACTGAAGCTTTCTTT. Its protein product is CASSDPGVNTEAFF.

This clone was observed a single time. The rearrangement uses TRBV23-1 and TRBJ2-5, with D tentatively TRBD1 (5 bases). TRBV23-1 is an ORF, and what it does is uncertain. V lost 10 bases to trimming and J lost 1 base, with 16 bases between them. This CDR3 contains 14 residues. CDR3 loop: CAKQLGLFQETQYF. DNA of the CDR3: TGCGCCAAACAACTGGGGCTATTCCAAGAGACCCAGTACTTC.

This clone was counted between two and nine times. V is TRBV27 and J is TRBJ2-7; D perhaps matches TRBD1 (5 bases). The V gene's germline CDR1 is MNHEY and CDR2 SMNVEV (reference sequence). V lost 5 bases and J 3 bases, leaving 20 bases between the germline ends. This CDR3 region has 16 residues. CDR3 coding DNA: TGTGCCAGCAGTGGGGCCGTTGGTAGGGCCCTCTACGAGCAGTACTTC. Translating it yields CASSGAVGRALYEQYF.

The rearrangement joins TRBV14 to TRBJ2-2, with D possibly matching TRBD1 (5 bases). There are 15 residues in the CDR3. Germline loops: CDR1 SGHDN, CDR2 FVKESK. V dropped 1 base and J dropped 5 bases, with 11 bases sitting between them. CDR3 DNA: TGTGCCAGCAGCCAAGGGGGCGGTGGTACCGGGGAGCTGTTTTTT. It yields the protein CASSQGGGGTGELFF.

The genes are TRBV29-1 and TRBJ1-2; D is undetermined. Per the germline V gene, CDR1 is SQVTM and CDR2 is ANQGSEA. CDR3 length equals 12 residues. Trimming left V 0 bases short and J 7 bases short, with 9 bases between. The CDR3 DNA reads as TGCAGCGTTGAAGATCTATATTCTGGCTACACCTTC. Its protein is CSVEDLYSGYTF.

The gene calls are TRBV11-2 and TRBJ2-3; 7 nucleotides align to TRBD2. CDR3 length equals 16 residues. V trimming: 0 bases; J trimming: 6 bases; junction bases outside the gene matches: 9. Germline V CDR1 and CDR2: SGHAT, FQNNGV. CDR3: CASSLESGGSMDTQYF. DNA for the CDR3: TGTGCCAGCAGCTTAGAATCGGGAGGTTCGATGGATACGCAGTATTTT. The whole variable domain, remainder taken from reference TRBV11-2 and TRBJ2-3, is EAGVAQSPRYKIIEKRQSVAFWCNPISGHATLYWYQQILGQGPKLLIQFQNNGVVDDSQLPKDRFSAERLKGVDSTLKIQPAKLEDSAVYLCASSLESGGSMDTQYFGPGTRLTVL.

The DNA of the CDR3 is TGCGCCAGCAGTGAGAGTCTAGCGTCATCCGAGCAGTACTTC. The encoded protein is CASSESLASSEQYF. The chain uses TRBV5-1 and TRBJ2-7; D perhaps matches TRBD2 (6 bases). Trimming cost V 5 bases and J 6 bases, with 18 bases left between them. The CDR3 is 14 amino acids. Germline V gene data show CDR1 as SGHRS and CDR2 as YFSETQ.

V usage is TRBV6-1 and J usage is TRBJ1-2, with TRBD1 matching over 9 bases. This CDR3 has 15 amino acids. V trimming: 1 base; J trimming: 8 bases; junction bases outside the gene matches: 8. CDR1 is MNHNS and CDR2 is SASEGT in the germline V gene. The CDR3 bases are TGTGCCAGCAGTGAAGTGTGGACAGGGGAAGGAGGCTACACCTTC. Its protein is CASSEVWTGEGGYTF.

Written as DNA, the CDR3 is TGTGCCAGCAGCTTGGGACAGGTCTATGGCTACACCTTC. It specifies CASSLGQVYGYTF. The rearrangement joins TRBV7-9 to TRBJ1-2, with 8 bases that match TRBD1. V was clipped by 3 bases and J by 4 bases; unmatched bases: 1. Germline V gene data show CDR1 as SEHNR and CDR2 as FQNEAQ (reference sequence). The length of the CDR3 is 13 residues.

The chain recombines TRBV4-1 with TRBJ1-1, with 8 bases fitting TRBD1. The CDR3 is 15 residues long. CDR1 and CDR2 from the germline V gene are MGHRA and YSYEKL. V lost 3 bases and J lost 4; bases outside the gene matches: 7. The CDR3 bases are TGCGCCAGCAGCCAGGTAAGACAGGGGCGCACTGAAGCTTTCTTT. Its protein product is CASSQVRQGRTEAFF.

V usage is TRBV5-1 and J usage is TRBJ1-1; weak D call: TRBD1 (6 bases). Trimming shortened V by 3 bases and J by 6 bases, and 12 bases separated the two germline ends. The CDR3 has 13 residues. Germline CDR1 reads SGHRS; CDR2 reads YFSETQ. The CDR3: CASSSGTPSEAFF. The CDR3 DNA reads TGCGCCAGCAGCTCCGGGACACCATCTGAAGCTTTCTTT.

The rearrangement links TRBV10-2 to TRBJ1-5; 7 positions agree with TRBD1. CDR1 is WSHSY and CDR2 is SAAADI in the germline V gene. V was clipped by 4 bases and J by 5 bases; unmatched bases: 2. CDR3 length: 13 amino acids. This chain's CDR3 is CASSGTGDQPQHF. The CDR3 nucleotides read TGCGCCAGCAGTGGGACAGGTGATCAGCCCCAGCATTTT.

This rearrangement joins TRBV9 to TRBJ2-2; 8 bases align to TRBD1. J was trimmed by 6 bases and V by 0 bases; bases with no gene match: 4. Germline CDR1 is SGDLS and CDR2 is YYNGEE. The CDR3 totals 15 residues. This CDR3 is CASSVVAGGPGELFF. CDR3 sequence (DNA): TGTGCCAGCAGCGTAGTGGCAGGGGGCCCCGGGGAGCTGTTTTTT.

The CDR3 sequence: CASSSGTGVSGANVLTF. CDR3 in DNA: TGTGCCAGCAGCTCCGGGACAGGGGTCTCTGGGGCCAACGTCCTGACTTTC. The rearrangement links TRBV5-6 to TRBJ2-6, with TRBD1 identical over 10 bases. The CDR3 has 17 residues. CDR1 SGHDT and CDR2 YYEEEE come from the germline V gene. Unmatched junction bases numbered 3, after V lost 3 bases and J lost 0 bases.

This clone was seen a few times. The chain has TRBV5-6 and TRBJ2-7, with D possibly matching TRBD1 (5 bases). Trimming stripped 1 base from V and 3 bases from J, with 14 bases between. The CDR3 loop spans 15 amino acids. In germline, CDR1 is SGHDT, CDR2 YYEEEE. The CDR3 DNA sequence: TGTGCCAGCAGCTTGAAGCCACAGGACCACTACGAGCAGTACTTC. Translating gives CASSLKPQDHYEQYF.

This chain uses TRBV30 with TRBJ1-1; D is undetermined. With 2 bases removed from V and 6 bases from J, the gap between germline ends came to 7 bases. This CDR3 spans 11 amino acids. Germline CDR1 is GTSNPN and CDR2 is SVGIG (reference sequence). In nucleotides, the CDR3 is TGTGCCTGGAGTTGGGAGGCTGAAGCTTTCTTT. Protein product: CAWSWEAEAFF.

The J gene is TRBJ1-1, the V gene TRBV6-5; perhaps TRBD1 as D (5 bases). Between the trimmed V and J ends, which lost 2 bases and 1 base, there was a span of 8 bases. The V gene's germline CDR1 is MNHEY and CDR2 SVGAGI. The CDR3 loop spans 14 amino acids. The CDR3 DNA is TGTGCCAGCAGTTACGGGGGGAGGAACACTGAAGCTTTCTTT. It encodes CASSYGGRNTEAFF.